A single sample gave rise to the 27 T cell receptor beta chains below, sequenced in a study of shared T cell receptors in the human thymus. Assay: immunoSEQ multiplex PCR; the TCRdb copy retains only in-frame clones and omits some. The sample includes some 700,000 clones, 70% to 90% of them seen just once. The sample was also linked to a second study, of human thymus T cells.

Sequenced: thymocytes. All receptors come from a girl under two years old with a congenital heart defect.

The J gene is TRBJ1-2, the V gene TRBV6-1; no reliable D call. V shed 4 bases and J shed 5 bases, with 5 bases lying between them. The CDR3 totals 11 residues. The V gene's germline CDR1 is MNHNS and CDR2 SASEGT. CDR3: CASSAQYGYTF. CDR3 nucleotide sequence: TGTGCCAGCAGTGCACAGTATGGCTACACCTTC.

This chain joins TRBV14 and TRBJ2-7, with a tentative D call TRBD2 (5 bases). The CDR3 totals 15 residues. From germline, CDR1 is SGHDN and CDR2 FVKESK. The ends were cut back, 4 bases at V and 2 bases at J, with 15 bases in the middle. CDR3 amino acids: CASSPFPGYAYEQYF. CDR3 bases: TGTGCCAGCAGCCCATTTCCGGGATACGCCTACGAGCAGTACTTC.

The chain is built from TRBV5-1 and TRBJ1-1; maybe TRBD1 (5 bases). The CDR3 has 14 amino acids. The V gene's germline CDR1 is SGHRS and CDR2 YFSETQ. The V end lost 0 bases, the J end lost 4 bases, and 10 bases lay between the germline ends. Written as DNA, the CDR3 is TGCGCCAGCAGCTTGGCCGGGAGGGGCACTGAAGCTTTCTTT. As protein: CASSLAGRGTEAFF. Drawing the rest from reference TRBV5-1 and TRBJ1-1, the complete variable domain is KAGVTQTPRYLIKTRGQQVTLSCSPISGHRSVSWYQQTPGQGLQFLFEYFSETQRNKGNFPGRFSGRQFSNSRSEMNVSTLELGDSALYLCASSLAGRGTEAFFGQGTRLTVV.

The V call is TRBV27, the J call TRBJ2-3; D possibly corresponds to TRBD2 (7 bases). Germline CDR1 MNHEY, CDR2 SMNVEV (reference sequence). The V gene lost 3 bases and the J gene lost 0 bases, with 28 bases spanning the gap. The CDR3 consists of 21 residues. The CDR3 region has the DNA TGTGCCAGCAGTTTGGAGTGGGTGGGGGGGCCCCCTCTGACTAGCACAGATACGCAGTATTTT. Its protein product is CASSLEWVGGPPLTSTDTQYF.

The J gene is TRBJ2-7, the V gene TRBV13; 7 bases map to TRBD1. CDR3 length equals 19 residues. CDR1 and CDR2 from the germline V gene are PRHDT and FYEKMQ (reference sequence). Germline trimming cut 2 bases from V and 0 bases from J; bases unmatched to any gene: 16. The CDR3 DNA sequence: TGTGCCAGCAGCTTATTACAGGGGACCTCACACCGATTCTCCTACGAGCAGTACTTC. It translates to CASSLLQGTSHRFSYEQYF.

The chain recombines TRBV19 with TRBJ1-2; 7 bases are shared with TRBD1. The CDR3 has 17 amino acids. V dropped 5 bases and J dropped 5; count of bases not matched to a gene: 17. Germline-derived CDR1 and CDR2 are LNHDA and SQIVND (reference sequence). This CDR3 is CASSPPGGQVFIYGYTF. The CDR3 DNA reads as TGTGCCAGTAGTCCACCAGGGGGGCAGGTTTTTATTTATGGCTACACCTTC.

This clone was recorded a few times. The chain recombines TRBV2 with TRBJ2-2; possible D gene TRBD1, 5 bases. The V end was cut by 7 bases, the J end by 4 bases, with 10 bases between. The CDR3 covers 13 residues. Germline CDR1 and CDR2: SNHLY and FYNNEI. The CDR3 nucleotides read TGTGCCAGCACGCCTGGGGCCACCGGGGAGCTGTTTTTT. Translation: CASTPGATGELFF.

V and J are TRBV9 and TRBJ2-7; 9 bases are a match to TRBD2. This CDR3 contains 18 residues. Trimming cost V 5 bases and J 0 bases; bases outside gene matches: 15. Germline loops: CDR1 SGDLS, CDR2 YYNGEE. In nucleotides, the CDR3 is TGTGCCAGCAGTCCTACTTGGCGGGGGGGTACTCTCTCCTACGAGCAGTACTTC. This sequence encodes CASSPTWRGGTLSYEQYF. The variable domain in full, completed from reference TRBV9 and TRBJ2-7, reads DSGVTQTPKHLITATGQRVTLRCSPRSGDLSVYWYQQSLDQGLQFLIQYYNGEERAKGNILERFSAQQFPDLHSELNLSSLELGDSALYFCASSPTWRGGTLSYEQYFGPGTRLTVT.

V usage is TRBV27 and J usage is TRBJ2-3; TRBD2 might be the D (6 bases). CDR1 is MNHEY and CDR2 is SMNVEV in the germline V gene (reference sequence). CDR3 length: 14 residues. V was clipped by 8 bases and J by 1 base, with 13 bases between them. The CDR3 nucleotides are TGTGCCAGCCTCCCGGGCGGGGGCACAGATACGCAGTATTTT. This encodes CASLPGGGTDTQYF.

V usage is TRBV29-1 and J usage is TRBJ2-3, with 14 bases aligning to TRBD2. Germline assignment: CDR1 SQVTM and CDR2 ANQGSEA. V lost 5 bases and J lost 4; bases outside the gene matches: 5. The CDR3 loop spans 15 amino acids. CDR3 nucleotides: TGCAGCGTTCCGACTAGCGGGGGGGCGGCAGATACGCAGTATTTT. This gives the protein CSVPTSGGAADTQYF.

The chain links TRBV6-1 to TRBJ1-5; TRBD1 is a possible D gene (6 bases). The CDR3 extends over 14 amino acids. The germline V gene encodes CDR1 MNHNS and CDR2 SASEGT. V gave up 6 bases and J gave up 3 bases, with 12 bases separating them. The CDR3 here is CASSDGQLNQPQHF. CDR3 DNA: TGTGCCAGCAGCGACGGACAGCTCAATCAGCCCCAGCATTTT.

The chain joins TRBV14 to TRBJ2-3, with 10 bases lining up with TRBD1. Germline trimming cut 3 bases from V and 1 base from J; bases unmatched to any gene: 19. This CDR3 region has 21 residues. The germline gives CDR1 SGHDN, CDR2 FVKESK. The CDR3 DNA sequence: TGTGCCAGCAGCCAGCGTGATAGACAGGGGGCGCGATTGGTGGGCACAGATACGCAGTATTTT. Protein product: CASSQRDRQGARLVGTDTQYF.

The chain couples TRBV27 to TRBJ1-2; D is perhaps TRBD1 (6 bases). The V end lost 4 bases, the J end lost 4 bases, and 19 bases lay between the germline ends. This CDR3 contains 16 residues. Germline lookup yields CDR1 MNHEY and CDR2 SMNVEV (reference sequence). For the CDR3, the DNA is TGTGCCAGCAGTTCGGTAACAGGGAGTCCTGGCTATGGCTACACCTTC. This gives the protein CASSSVTGSPGYGYTF.

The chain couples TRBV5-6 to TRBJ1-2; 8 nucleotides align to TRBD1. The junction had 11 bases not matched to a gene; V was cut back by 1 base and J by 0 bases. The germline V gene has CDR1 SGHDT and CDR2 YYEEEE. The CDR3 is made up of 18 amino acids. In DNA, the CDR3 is TGTGCCAGCAGCTTGTTCCTGGGACAGGTACCCGCTAACTATGGCTACACCTTC. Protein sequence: CASSLFLGQVPANYGYTF.

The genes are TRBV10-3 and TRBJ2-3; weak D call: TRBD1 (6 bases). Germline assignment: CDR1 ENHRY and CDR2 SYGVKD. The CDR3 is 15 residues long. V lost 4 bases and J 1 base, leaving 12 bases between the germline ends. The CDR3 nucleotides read TGTGCCATCAGTGTTCCGACAGGAGGCACAGATACGCAGTATTTT. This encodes CAISVPTGGTDTQYF.

CDR3 nucleotides: TGTGCCAGCAGCCTCGGGGACGGGGGGTACAATGAGCAGTTCTTC. Protein product: CASSLGDGGYNEQFF. The V and J genes are TRBV7-2 and TRBJ2-1; 7 nucleotides agree with TRBD2. V gave up 5 bases and J gave up 4 bases; unmatched junction bases: 8. The CDR3 length is 15 residues. Per germline, CDR1 SGHTA and CDR2 FQGNSA.

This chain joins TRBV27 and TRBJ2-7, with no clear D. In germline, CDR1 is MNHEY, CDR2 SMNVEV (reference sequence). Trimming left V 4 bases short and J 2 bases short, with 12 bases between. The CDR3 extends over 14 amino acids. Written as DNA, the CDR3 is TGTGCCAGCAGTTCTACCGGGTCCCCCTACGAGCAGTACTTC. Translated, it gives CASSSTGSPYEQYF.

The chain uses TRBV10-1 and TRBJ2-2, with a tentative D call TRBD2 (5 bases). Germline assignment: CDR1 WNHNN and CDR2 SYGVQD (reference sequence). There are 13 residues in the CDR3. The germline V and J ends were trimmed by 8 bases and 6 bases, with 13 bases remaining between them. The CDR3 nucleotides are TGCGCCAGCTCCCGAGGGTTCCCCGGGGAGCTGTTTTTT. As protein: CASSRGFPGELFF.

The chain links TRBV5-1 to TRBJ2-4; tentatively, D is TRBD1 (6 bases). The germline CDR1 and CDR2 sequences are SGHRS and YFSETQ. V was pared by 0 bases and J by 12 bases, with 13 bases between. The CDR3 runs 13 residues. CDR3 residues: CASSLGGRTGQYF. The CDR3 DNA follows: TGCGCCAGCAGCTTGGGGGGGCGGACGGGTCAGTACTTC.

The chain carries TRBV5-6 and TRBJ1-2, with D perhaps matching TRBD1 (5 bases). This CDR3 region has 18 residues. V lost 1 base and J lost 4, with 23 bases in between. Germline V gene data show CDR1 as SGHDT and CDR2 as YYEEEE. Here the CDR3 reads CASSLFRAPGGESYGYTF. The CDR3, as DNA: TGTGCCAGCAGCTTGTTCCGTGCCCCGGGGGGGGAGTCCTATGGCTACACCTTC. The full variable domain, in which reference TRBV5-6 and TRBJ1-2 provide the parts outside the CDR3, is DAGVTQSPTHLIKTRGQQVTLRCSPKSGHDTVSWYQQALGQGPQFIFQYYEEEERQRGNFPDRFSGHQFPNYSSELNVNALLLGDSALYLCASSLFRAPGGESYGYTFGSGTRLTVV.

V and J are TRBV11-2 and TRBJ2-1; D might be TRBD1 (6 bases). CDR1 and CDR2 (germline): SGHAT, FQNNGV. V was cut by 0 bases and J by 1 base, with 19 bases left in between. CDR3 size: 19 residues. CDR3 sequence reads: CASSLDPRAGVGSYNEQFF. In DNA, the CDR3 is TGTGCCAGCAGCTTAGATCCGAGGGCAGGGGTCGGGTCCTACAATGAGCAGTTCTTC. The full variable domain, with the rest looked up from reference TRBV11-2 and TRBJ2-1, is EAGVAQSPRYKIIEKRQSVAFWCNPISGHATLYWYQQILGQGPKLLIQFQNNGVVDDSQLPKDRFSAERLKGVDSTLKIQPAKLEDSAVYLCASSLDPRAGVGSYNEQFFGPGTRLTVL.

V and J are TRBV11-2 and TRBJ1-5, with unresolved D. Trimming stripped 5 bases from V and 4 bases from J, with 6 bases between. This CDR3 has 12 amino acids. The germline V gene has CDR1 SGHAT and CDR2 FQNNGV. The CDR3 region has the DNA TGTGCCAGCAGCGCCGCGAATCAGCCCCAGCATTTT. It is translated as CASSAANQPQHF.

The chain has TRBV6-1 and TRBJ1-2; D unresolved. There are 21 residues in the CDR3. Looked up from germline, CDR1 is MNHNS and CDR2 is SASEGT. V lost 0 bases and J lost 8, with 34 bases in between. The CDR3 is CASSEASLLVTLGYRDGGYTF. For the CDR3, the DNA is TGTGCCAGCAGTGAAGCGAGCCTTTTGGTCACTTTAGGGTACCGGGATGGAGGCTACACCTTC.

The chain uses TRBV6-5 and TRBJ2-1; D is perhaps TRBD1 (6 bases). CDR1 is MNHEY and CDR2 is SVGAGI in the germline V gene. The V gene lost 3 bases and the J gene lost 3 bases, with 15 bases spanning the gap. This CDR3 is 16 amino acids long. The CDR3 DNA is TGTGCCAGCAGTTATTCTCCCAACAGGGACTACAATGAGCAGTTCTTC. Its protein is CASSYSPNRDYNEQFF.

The DNA of the CDR3 is TGTGCCAGCAGGGGACAGGCCTACAATGAGCAGTTCTTC. Residues: CASRGQAYNEQFF. The V call is TRBV28, the J call TRBJ2-1; 8 bases align to TRBD1. This CDR3 is 13 amino acids long. Looked up from germline, CDR1 is MDHEN and CDR2 is SYDVKM. Trimming at V came to 6 bases and at J to 2 bases, leaving 0 bases not matched to a gene.

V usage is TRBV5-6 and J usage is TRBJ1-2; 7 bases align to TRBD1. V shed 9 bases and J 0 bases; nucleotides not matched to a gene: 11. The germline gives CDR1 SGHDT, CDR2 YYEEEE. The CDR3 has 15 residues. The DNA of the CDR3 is TGTGCCACCCAAAAGGGGGCCGTAGCTAACTATGGCTACACCTTC. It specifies CATQKGAVANYGYTF. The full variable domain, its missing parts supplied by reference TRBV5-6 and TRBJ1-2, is DAGVTQSPTHLIKTRGQQVTLRCSPKSGHDTVSWYQQALGQGPQFIFQYYEEEERQRGNFPDRFSGHQFPNYSSELNVNALLLGDSALYLCATQKGAVANYGYTFGSGTRLTVV.

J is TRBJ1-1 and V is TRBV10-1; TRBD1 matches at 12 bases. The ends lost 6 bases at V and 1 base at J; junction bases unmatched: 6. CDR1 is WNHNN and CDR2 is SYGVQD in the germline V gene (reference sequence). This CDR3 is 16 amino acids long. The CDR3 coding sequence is TGCGCCAGCAGCACCGGGACAGGGGGCCGGAACACTGAAGCTTTCTTT. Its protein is CASSTGTGGRNTEAFF.